This record concerns one T cell receptor beta chain sequence. Its antigen is undetermined. TCRdb fed the reads into MiXCR, producing one record per CDR3 protein. The sample records 450,000 to 600,000 distinct CDR3 sequences, roughly 34% being singletons. Trimming removed 5 bases at V and 8 bases at J, with 12 bases between. CDR3 length: 12 residues. CDR1 and CDR2 from the germline V gene are SGHTA and FQGNSA. This sample stems from a study of T cell repertoires in cytomegalovirus infection. General study results and limits: Cumulated frequencies of public TCR beta families served to identify carriers of CMV plus the relevant HLA.

Sequenced here: cultured PBMCs, sampled from culture after CMV antigen stimulation. The TCR was taken from a human donor in good health (CMV status not recorded). Some clones in this sample may be carry-over from other donors' samples. This sequence joins TRBV7-2 and TRBJ1-2; D unclear. CDR3 coding DNA: TGTGCCAGCAGCCCCGACACGGGCGGCTACACCTTC. Encoded protein: CASSPDTGGYTF.